This T cell receptor beta chain stems from a study of blood T cell repertoires in COVID-19. The germline V and J ends were trimmed by 0 bases and 3 bases, with 8 bases remaining between them. This CDR3 is 14 amino acids long. The V gene's germline CDR1 is SGHRS and CDR2 YFSETQ. Measured with immunoSEQ multiplex PCR; TCRdb has only the in-frame clones, and not every one. The top ten hold 15% to 20% of the sample, which has about 130,000 clones, about 86% seen once. The sequence was obtained from a woman aged 50 to 65 who had recovered from COVID-19. The chain links TRBV5-1 to TRBJ2-3; D is unclear. The sample consisted of peripheral blood. CDR3 amino acids: CASSLEQFTDTQYF. The CDR3 bases are TGCGCCAGCAGCTTGGAACAGTTTACAGATACGCAGTATTTT. Supplemented by reference TRBV5-1 and TRBJ2-3, the full variable domain reads KAGVTQTPRYLIKTRGQQVTLSCSPISGHRSVSWYQQTPGQGLQFLFEYFSETQRNKGNFPGRFSGRQFSNSRSEMNVSTLELGDSALYLCASSLEQFTDTQYFGPGTRLTVL.